Detailed here is one T cell receptor (beta chain). Antigen: not known. The sample originates from a study of T cell responses to AZD1222 COVID-19 vaccine. Second doses at about 4 or about 12 weeks were pooled. Study findings and constraints: Clonal diversity was possibly underestimated, and the donors were mostly white British, with more females. Rises in breadth and depth of Spike-specific TCRs came after two AZD1222 doses.

Profiled with immunoSEQ multiplex PCR; TCRdb holds only in-frame clones, not every one. Among about 81,000 clones listed, 70% to 90% were seen once. Germline CDR1 and CDR2: LGHDT and YNNKEL (reference sequence). The CDR3 has 16 amino acids. V dropped 4 bases and J dropped 2; count of bases not matched to a gene: 2. The sequencing used peripheral blood, collected 28 days after the second AZD1222 dose. V usage is TRBV3-1 (or the pseudogene TRBV3-2) and J usage is TRBJ2-2; TRBD2 matches at 12 bases. The TCR sequence derives from an adult who received the AZD1222 COVID-19 vaccine. The CDR3 here is CASSRTSGINTGELFF. Here the CDR3 DNA reads TGTGCCAGCAGCCGGACTAGCGGGATTAACACCGGGGAGCTGTTTTTT.